Many counts were recorded for the clone carrying this TCR beta chain. What it binds is unknown. These data belong to a study of T cell repertoires in cytomegalovirus infection. The wider study: Shared public TCR beta signatures pointed to both CMV infection and a matching HLA type.

V gave up 0 bases and J gave up 2 bases; unmatched junction bases: 1. This CDR3 has 15 amino acids. Germline CDR1 SGHVS, CDR2 FQNEAQ. Study observations and caveats: Carriers of CMV plus the relevant HLA were identified by cumulative public TCR beta family frequency. Dominant in the ex vivo response were TCR beta clonotypes restricted by HLA-C and specific for CMV.

TCRdb called the reads again in MiXCR, with one record for every CDR3 protein. Of roughly 600,000 distinct CDR3 sequences in the sample, 20% to 30% were seen once. The sequenced sample was CD8+ T cells from PBMCs. The chain links TRBV7-8 to TRBJ1-5, with TRBD1 identical over 7 bases. This sequence originates from a human donor in good health (CMV status not recorded). Some clones in this sample may be carry-over from other donors' samples. The CDR3 coding sequence is TGTGCCAGCAGCTTAGCGACAGGGCGCAATCAGCCCCAGCATTTT. Protein: CASSLATGRNQPQHF.